These 9 T cell receptor beta chains were sequenced from one sample in a study of long-term antiretroviral therapy in people with HIV. Sequencing relied on immunoSEQ assay v3.0, run at survey level. Profiled with immunoSEQ multiplex PCR; TCRdb holds only in-frame clones, not every one. The table records 40,000 or so clones, 86% of them present only once. Sample: unsorted PBMCs, taken just before starting antiretroviral therapy. The source of these receptors is a woman between 18 and 30 years old with HIV.

This sequence joins TRBV11-2 and TRBJ2-7; D gene unclear. The CDR3 consists of 13 residues. The ends were cut back, 3 bases at V and 2 bases at J, with 8 bases in the middle. The germline gives CDR1 SGHAT, CDR2 FQNNGV. CDR3 nucleotides: TGTGCCAGCAGCTTCGAGTTAACCTACGAGCAGTACTTC. Its translation is CASSFELTYEQYF.

The chain recombines TRBV20-1 with TRBJ2-1; D gene uncertain. Trimming shortened V by 5 bases and J by 3 bases, and 5 bases separated the two germline ends. Per the germline V gene, CDR1 is DFQATT and CDR2 is SNEGSKA (reference sequence). This CDR3 region has 11 residues. The CDR3 nucleotides read TGCAGTGCTGGGGACTACAATGAGCAGTTCTTC. Residues: CSAGDYNEQFF.

The CDR3 nucleotides are TGTGCCAGCAGTCTGGGACTAGCGGGCACAGATACGCAGTATTTT. Translating it yields CASSLGLAGTDTQYF. The chain combines TRBV2 with TRBJ2-3, with TRBD2 identical over 11 bases. Per the germline V gene, CDR1 is SNHLY and CDR2 is FYNNEI. CDR3 size: 15 residues. The ends lost 5 bases at V and 1 base at J; junction bases unmatched: 2.

The chain links TRBV6-5 to TRBJ1-1; D is uncertain. Germline loops: CDR1 MNHEY, CDR2 SVGAGI. Trimming pared 0 bases from V and 1 base from J, leaving 6 bases between. This CDR3 has 14 amino acids. CDR3 protein: CASSYSPRNTEAFF. The CDR3 region has the DNA TGTGCCAGCAGTTACTCCCCAAGGAACACTGAAGCTTTCTTT.

The gene calls are TRBV4-3 and TRBJ1-4, with D unclear. CDR1 and CDR2 from the germline V gene are LGHNA and YSLEER. The CDR3 is made up of 17 amino acids. Trimming left V 0 bases short and J 2 bases short, with 13 bases between. The CDR3 nucleotides read TGCGCCAGCAGCCAAGAACCCGTGGGCACTACTAATGAAAAACTGTTTTTT. This encodes CASSQEPVGTTNEKLFF.

This rearrangement joins TRBV5-6 to TRBJ2-2, with 8 bases that match TRBD2. Germline V CDR1 and CDR2: SGHDT, YYEEEE. The J segment lost 6 bases and the V segment lost 4 bases, leaving 8 bases of the junction unmatched. This CDR3 contains 15 residues. The DNA of the CDR3 is TGTGCCAGCAGCCACCGGGGGGGCCGGCCCGGGGAGCTGTTTTTT. This sequence encodes CASSHRGGRPGELFF.

This clone was found a few times. J is TRBJ2-7 and V is TRBV18; 7 positions match TRBD2. Germline V gene lookup returns CDR1 KGHSH and CDR2 LQKENI. The CDR3 spans 15 residues. With V trimmed by 2 bases and J by 3 bases, 7 bases remained unmatched. CDR3 sequence: CASSPKGGPSYEQYF. The DNA for the CDR3 is TGTGCCAGCTCACCAAAGGGAGGGCCTAGCTACGAGCAGTACTTC.

The rearrangement joins TRBV29-1 to TRBJ1-5; D unclear. The CDR3 spans 10 residues. CDR1 is SQVTM, CDR2 ANQGSEA, per germline. Trimming pared 4 bases from V and 5 bases from J, leaving 3 bases between. CDR3: CSVGDQPQHF. DNA of the CDR3: TGCAGCGTTGGGGATCAGCCCCAGCATTTT.

The V gene is TRBV18, the J gene TRBJ2-1; maybe TRBD2 (5 bases). The CDR3 is 17 amino acids. In germline, CDR1 is KGHSH, CDR2 LQKENI. Trimming pared 2 bases from V and 5 bases from J, leaving 19 bases between. CDR3 sequence reads: CASSPLKGPTRDNEQFF. DNA of the CDR3: TGTGCCAGCTCACCATTAAAAGGACCCACGAGGGACAATGAGCAGTTCTTC.